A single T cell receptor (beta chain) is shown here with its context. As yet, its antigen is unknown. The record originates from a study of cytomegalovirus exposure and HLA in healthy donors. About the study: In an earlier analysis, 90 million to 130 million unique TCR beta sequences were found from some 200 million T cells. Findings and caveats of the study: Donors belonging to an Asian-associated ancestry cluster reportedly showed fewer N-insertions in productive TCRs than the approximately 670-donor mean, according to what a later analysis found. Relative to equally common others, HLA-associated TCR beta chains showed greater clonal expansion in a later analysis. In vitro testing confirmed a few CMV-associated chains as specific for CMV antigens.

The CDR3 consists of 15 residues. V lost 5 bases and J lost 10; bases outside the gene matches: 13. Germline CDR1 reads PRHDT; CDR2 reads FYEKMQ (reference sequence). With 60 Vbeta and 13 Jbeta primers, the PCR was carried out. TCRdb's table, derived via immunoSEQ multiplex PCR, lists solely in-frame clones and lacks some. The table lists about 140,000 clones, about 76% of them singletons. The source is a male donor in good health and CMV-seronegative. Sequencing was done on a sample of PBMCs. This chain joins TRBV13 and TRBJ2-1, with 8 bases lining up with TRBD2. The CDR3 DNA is TGTGCCAGCAGCCGGGGGGGTGCGGGAGGACGAGAGCAGTTCTTC. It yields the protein CASSRGGAGGREQFF. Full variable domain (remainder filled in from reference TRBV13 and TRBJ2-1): AAGVIQSPRHLIKEKRETATLKCYPIPRHDTVYWYQQGPGQDPQFLISFYEKMQSDKGSIPDRFSAQQFSDYHSELNMSSLELGDSALYFCASSRGGAGGREQFFGPGTRLTVL.